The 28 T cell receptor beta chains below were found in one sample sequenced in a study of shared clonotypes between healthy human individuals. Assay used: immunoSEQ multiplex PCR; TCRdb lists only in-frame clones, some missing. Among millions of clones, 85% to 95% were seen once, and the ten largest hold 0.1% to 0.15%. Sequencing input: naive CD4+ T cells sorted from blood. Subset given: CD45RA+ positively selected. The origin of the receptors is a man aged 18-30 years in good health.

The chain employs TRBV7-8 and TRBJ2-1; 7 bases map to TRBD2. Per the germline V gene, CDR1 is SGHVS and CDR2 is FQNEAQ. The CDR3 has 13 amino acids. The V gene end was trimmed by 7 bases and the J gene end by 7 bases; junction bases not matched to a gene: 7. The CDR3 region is CASTPVGGNEQFF. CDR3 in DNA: TGTGCCAGCACCCCTGTGGGAGGGAATGAGCAGTTCTTC. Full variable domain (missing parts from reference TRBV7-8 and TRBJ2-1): GAGVSQSPRYKVAKRGQDVALRCDPISGHVSLFWYQQALGQGPEFLTYFQNEAQLDKSGLPSDRFFAERPEGSVSTLKIQRTQQEDSAVYLCASTPVGGNEQFFGPGTRLTVL.

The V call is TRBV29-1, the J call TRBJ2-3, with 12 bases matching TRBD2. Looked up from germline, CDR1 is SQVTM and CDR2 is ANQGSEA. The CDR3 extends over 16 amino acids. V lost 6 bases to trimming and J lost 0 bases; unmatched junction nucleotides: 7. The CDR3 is CSVARLAGESTDTQYF. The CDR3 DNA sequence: TGCAGCGTCGCCCGACTAGCGGGGGAGAGCACAGATACGCAGTATTTT.

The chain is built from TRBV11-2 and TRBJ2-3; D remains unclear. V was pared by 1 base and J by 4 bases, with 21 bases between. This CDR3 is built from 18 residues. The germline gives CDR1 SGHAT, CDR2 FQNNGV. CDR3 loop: CASSLGVGGRYLPDTQYF. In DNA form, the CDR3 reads TGTGCCAGCAGCTTAGGGGTCGGCGGAAGGTATTTGCCAGATACGCAGTATTTT. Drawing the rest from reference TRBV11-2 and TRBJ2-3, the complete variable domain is EAGVAQSPRYKIIEKRQSVAFWCNPISGHATLYWYQQILGQGPKLLIQFQNNGVVDDSQLPKDRFSAERLKGVDSTLKIQPAKLEDSAVYLCASSLGVGGRYLPDTQYFGPGTRLTVL.

The CDR3 DNA reads as TGTGCCAGCAGCTCCGGGACTCGGGGCGTCAATGAGCAGTTCTTC. Its protein is CASSSGTRGVNEQFF. The chain recombines TRBV5-6 with TRBJ2-1, with D maybe TRBD2 (6 bases). Trimming removed 3 bases from V and 6 bases from J, with 16 bases in between. This CDR3 is 15 amino acids long. Germline V CDR1 and CDR2: SGHDT, YYEEEE.

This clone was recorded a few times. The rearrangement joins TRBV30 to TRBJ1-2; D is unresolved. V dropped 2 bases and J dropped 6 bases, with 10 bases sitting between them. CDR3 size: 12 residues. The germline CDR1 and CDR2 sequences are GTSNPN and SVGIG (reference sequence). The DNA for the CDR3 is TGTGCCTGGAGTATGTCAGCCCATGGCTACACCTTC. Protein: CAWSMSAHGYTF.

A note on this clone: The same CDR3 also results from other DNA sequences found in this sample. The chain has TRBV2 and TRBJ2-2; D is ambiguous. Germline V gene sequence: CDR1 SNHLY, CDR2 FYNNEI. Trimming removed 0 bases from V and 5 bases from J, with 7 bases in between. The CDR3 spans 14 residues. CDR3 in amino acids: CASSEARSTGELFF. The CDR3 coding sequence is TGTGCCAGCAGTGAAGCGAGGTCTACCGGGGAGCTGTTTTTT.

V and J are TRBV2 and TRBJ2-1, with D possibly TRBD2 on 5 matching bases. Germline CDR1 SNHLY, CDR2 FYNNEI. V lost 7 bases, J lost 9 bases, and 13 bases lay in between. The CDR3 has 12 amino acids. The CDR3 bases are TGTGCCAGCAACACCCCGGGGAGTGAGCAGTTCTTC. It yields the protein CASNTPGSEQFF. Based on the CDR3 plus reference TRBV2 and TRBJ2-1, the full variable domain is EPEVTQTPSHQVTQMGQEVILRCVPISNHLYFYWYRQILGQKVEFLVSFYNNEISEKSEIFDDQFSVERPDGSNFTLKIRSTKLEDSAMYFCASNTPGSEQFFGPGTRLTVL.

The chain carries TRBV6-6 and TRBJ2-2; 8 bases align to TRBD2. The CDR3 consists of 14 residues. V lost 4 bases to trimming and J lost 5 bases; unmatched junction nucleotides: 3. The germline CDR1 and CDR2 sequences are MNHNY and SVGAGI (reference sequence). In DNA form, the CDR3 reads TGTGCCAGCAGTTCCGGGACTAGTACCGGGGAGCTGTTTTTT. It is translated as CASSSGTSTGELFF.

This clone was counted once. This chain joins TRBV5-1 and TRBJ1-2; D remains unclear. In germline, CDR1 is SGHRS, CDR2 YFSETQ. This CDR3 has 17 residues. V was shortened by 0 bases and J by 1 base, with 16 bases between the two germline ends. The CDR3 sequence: CASSLGAGEAGNYGYTF. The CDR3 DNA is TGCGCCAGCAGCTTGGGGGCAGGTGAAGCGGGTAACTATGGCTACACCTTC.

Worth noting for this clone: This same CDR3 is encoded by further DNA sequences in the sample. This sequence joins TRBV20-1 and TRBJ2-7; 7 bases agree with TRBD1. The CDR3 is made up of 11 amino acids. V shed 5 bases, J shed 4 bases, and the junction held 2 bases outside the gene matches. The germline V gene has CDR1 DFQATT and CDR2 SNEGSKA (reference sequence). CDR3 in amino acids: CSAGDSYEQYF. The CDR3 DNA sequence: TGCAGTGCTGGGGACAGTTACGAGCAGTACTTC.

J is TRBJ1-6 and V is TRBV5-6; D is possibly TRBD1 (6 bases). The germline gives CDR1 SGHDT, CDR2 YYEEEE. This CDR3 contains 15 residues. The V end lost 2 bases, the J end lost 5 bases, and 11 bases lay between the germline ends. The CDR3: CASSFGQRNNSPLHF. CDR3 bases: TGTGCCAGCAGCTTTGGACAGCGTAATAATTCACCCCTCCACTTT. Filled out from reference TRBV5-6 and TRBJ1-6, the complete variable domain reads DAGVTQSPTHLIKTRGQQVTLRCSPKSGHDTVSWYQQALGQGPQFIFQYYEEEERQRGNFPDRFSGHQFPNYSSELNVNALLLGDSALYLCASSFGQRNNSPLHFGNGTRLTVT.

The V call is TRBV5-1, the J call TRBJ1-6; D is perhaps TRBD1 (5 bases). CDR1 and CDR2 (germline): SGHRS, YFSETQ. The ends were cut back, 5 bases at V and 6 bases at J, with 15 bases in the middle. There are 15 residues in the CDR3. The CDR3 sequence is CASRMQGRGNSPLHF. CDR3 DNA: TGCGCCAGCAGAATGCAGGGTCGTGGTAATTCACCCCTCCACTTT. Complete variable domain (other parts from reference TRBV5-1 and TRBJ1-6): KAGVTQTPRYLIKTRGQQVTLSCSPISGHRSVSWYQQTPGQGLQFLFEYFSETQRNKGNFPGRFSGRQFSNSRSEMNVSTLELGDSALYLCASRMQGRGNSPLHFGNGTRLTVT.

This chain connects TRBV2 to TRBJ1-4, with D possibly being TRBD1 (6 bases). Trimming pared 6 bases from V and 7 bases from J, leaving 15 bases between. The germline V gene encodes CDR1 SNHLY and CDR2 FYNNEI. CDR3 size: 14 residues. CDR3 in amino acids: CASRYRDEGEKLFF. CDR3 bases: TGTGCCAGCAGGTACAGGGATGAGGGTGAAAAACTGTTTTTT.

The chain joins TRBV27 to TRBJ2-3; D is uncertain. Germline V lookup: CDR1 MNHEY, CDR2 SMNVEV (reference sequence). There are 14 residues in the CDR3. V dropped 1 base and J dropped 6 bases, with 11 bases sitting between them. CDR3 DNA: TGTGCCAGCAGTTTATGGCAGCAGATGGATACGCAGTATTTT. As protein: CASSLWQQMDTQYF.

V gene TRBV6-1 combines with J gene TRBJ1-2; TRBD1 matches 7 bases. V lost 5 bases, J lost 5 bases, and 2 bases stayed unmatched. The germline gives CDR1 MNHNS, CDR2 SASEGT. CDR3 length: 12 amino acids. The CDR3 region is CASSKQGYGYTF. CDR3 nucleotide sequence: TGTGCCAGCAGTAAACAGGGGTATGGCTACACCTTC.

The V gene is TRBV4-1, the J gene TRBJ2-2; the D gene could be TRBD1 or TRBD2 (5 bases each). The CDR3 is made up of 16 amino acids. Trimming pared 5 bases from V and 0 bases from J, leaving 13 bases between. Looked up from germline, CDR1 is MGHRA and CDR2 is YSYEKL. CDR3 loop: CASSAFGTPNTGELFF. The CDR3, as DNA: TGCGCCAGCAGCGCATTCGGGACGCCGAACACCGGGGAGCTGTTTTTT.

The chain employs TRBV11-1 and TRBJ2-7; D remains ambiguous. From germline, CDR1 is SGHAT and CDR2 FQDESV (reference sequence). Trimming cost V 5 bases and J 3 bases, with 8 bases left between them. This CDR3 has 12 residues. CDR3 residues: CASSRNFYEQYF. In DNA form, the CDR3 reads TGTGCCAGCAGCCGCAATTTCTACGAGCAGTACTTC.

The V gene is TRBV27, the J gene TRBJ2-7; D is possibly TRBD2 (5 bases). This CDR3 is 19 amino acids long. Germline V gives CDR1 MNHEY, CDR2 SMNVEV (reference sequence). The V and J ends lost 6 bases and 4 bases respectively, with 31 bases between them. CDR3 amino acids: CASSRYLLSGVGVTYEQYF. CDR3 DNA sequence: TGTGCCAGCAGCCGATACTTACTTTCCGGGGTTGGGGTGACTTACGAGCAGTACTTC.

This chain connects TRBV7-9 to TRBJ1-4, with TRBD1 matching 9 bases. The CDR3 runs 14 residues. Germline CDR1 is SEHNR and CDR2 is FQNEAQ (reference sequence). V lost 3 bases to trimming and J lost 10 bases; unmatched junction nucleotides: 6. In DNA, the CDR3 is TGTGCCAGCAGCTTGGACAGGGGAGAGGCAAAACTGTTTTTT. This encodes CASSLDRGEAKLFF.

The CDR3 here is CSVKGERGRETQYF. In DNA, the CDR3 is TGCAGCGTCAAAGGCGAACGGGGGCGAGAGACCCAGTACTTC. The V gene is TRBV29-1, the J gene TRBJ2-5, with D possibly called TRBD1 or TRBD2 (6 bases each). Germline V gene data show CDR1 as SQVTM and CDR2 as ANQGSEA. This CDR3 contains 14 residues. V lost 6 bases to trimming and J lost 4 bases, with 18 bases between them. Full variable domain (remainder filled in from reference TRBV29-1 and TRBJ2-5): SAVISQKPSRDICQRGTSLTIQCQVDSQVTMMFWYRQQPGQSLTLIATANQGSEATYESGFVIDKFPISRPNLTFSTLTVSNMSPEDSSIYLCSVKGERGRETQYFGPGTRLLVL.

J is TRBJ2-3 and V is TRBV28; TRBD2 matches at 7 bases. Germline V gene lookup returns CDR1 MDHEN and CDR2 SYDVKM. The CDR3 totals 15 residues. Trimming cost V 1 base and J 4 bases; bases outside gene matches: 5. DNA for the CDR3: TGTGCCAGCAGTTTATCCCTCGGGGGGTCAGATACGCAGTATTTT. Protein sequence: CASSLSLGGSDTQYF.

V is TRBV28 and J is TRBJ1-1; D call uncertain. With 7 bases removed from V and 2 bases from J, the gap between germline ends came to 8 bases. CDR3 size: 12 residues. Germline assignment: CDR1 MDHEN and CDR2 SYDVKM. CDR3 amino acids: CASTSKNTEAFF. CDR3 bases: TGTGCCAGCACCTCCAAAAACACTGAAGCTTTCTTT.

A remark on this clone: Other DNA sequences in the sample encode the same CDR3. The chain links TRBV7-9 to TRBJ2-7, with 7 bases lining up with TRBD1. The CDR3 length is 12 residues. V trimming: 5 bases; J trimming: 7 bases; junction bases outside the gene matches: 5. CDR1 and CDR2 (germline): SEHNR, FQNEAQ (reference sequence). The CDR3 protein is CASSLQGSEQYF. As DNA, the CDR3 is TGTGCCAGCAGCCTACAGGGGTCTGAGCAGTACTTC.

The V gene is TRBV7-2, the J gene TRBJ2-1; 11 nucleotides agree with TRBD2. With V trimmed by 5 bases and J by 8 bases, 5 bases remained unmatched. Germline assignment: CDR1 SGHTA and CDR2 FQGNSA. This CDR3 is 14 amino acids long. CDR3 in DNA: TGTGCCAGCAGCCAACTAGCGGGAGCCTATGAGCAGTTCTTC. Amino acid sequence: CASSQLAGAYEQFF.

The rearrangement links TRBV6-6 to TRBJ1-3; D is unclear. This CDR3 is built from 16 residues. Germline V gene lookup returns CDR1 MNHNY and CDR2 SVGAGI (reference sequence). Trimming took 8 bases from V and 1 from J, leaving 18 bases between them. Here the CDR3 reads CASLEMSGGSGNTIYF. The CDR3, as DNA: TGTGCCAGCTTAGAAATGTCGGGAGGGTCTGGAAACACCATATATTTT.

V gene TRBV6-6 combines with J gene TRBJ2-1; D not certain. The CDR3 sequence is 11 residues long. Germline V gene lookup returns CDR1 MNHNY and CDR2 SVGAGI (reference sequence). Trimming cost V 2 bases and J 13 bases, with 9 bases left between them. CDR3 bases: TGTGCCAGCAGTTACGTGGGCTTACAGTTCTTC. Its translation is CASSYVGLQFF.

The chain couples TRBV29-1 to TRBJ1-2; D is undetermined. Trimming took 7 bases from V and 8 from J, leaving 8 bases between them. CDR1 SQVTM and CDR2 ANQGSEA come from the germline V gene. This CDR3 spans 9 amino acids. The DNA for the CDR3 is TGCAGCGCCTCGGAGGGCTACACCTTC. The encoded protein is CSASEGYTF.

DNA for the CDR3: TGTGCCAGCAGTGAAGACAGGGGGTTGGGTCAGCCCCAGCATTTT. Protein: CASSEDRGLGQPQHF. The genes are TRBV6-1 and TRBJ1-5; 8 bases line up with TRBD1. Germline V gene data show CDR1 as MNHNS and CDR2 as SASEGT. The CDR3 runs to 15 residues. V lost 1 base to trimming and J lost 6 bases; unmatched junction nucleotides: 5.